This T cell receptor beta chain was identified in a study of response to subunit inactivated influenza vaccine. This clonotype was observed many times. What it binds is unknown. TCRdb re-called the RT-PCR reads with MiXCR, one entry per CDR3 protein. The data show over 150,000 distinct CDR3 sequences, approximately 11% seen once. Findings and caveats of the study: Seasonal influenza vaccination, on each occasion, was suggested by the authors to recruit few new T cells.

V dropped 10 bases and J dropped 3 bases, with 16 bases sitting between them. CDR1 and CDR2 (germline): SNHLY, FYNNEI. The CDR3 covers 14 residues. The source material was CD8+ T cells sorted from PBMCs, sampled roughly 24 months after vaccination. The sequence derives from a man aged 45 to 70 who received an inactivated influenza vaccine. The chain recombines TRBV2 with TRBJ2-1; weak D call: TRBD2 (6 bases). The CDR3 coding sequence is TGTGCCACCGTACCTAGCGAACACTACAATGAGCAGTTCTTC. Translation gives CATVPSEHYNEQFF.